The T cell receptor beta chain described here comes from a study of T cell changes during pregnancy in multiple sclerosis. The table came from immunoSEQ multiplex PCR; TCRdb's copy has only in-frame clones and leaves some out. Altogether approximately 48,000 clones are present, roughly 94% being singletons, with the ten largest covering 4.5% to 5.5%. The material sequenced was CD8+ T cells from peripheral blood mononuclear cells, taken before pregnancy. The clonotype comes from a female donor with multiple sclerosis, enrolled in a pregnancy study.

The CDR3, as DNA: TGCGCCAGCAGCGTCACTAGCATGGGTCTACAGTATTTT. Translation gives CASSVTSMGLQYF. V usage is TRBV5-1 and J usage is TRBJ2-3; perhaps TRBD2 as D (6 bases). Germline V gene sequence: CDR1 SGHRS, CDR2 YFSETQ. V lost 4 bases to trimming and J lost 12 bases, with 18 bases between them. The CDR3 runs to 13 residues.